The sequence of this TCR beta chain was determined in a study of T-cell reconstitution after alpha-beta-depleted transplantation in children. General study findings and limits: After one year, T-cell counts and TCRbeta diversity mostly came from new T cells. Expanded clones from the graft, numbering several hundred, reportedly supplied alpha-beta T cells about two months after transplant. The high TCRbeta diversity at day 60 in some patients came from surviving recipient T cells and thymic progenitors.

TCRbeta library preparation incorporated unique molecular identifiers. TCRdb re-called the PCR reads through MiXCR, storing one row per CDR3 protein. Of about 580,000 distinct CDR3 sequences in the sample, over 20% were seen once. This clonotype was found a few times. Its matching antigen is unknown. The clonotype comes from a boy under two years old with Wiskott-Aldrich syndrome, due to receive a stem cell transplant. Sequenced here: PBMCs, sampled before TCRalphabeta/CD19-depleted stem cell transplant.

CDR3 region: CASSPAIGGYTF. The CDR3 DNA sequence: TGTGCCAGCAGTCCCGCCATCGGGGGCTACACCTTC. The chain carries TRBV12-3 or TRBV12-4 and TRBJ1-2, with D uncertain. This CDR3 has 12 amino acids. Trimming removed 5 bases at V and 8 bases at J, with 12 bases between.